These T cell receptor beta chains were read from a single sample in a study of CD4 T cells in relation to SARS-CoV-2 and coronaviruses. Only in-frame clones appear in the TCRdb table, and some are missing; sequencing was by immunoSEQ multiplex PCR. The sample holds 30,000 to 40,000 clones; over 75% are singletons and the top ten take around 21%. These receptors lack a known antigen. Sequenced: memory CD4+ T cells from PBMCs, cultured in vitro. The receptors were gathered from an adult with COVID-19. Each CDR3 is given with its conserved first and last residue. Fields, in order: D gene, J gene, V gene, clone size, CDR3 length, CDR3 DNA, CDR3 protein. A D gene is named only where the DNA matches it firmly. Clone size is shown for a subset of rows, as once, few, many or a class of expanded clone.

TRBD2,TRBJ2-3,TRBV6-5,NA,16,TGTGCCAGCAGTTACGGGGCGGGAGACCACACAGATACGCAGTATTTT,CASSYGAGDHTDTQYF
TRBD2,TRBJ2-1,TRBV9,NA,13,TGTGCCAGCAGCACGGGAGGCTACAATGAGCAGTTCTTC,CASSTGGYNEQFF
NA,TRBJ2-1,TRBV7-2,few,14,TGTGCCAGCAGCCCCCGAGTTTGGATTTATGAGCAGTTCTTC,CASSPRVWIYEQFF
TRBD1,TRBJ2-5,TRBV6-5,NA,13,TGTGCCAGCAGTAGACAGGGCCAAGAGACCCAGTACTTC,CASSRQGQETQYF
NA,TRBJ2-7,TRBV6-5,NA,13,TGTGCCAGCAGTTACGGGGCGGGGTACGAGCAGTACTTC,CASSYGAGYEQYF
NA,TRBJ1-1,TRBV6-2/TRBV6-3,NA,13,TGTGCCAGCAGTTCCTCAGAATCCACTGAAGCTTTCTTT,CASSSSESTEAFF
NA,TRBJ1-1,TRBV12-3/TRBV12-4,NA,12,TGTGCCAGCACCCATAAAAGGGCTGAAGCTTTCTTT,CASTHKRAEAFF
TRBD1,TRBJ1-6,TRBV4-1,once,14,TGCGCCAGCAGCCAGGGACAGGCGCTTTCACCCCTCCACTTT,CASSQGQALSPLHF
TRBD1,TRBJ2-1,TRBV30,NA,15,TGTGCCTGGGGGGGACAGGGGCCATCCTACAATGAGCAGTTCTTC,CAWGGQGPSYNEQFF
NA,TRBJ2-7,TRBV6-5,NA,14,TGTGCCAGCAGACGGTCTGAGGGGTACTACGAGCAGTACTTC,CASRRSEGYYEQYF
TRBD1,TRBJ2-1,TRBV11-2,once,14,TGTGCCAGCAGCAGTCCAGACAGGGACAATGAGCAGTTCTTC,CASSSPDRDNEQFF
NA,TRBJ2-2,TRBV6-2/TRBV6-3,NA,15,TGTGCCAGCAGTTTGGTGGCTCGCACGACCGGGGAGCTGTTTTTT,CASSLVARTTGELFF
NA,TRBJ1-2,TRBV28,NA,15,TGTGCCAGCAGTTTTTCGGGGGTACCCTCGGGAGGCTACACCTTC,CASSFSGVPSGGYTF
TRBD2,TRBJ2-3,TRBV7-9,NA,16,TGTGCCAGCAGCCGTATTAGCGGGAGGCATGTAGATACGCAGTATTTT,CASSRISGRHVDTQYF
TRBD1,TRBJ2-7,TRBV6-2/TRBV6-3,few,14,TGTGCCAGCAGTTACTCGACAGGGGGCTACGAGCAGTACTTC,CASSYSTGGYEQYF
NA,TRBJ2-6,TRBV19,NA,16,TGTGCCAGTATGGGGGCCCAATACTCTGGGGCCAACGTCCTGACTTTC,CASMGAQYSGANVLTF
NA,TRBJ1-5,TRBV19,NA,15,TGTGCCAGTAGTATAGAGTGGAGGGGGTATCAGCCCCAGCATTTT,CASSIEWRGYQPQHF
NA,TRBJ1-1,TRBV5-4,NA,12,TGTGCCAGCAGGGGCATGAACACTGAAGCTTTCTTT,CASRGMNTEAFF
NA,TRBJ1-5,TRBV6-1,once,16,TGTGCCAGCAGTGAAAGGTCGGGGAGGCTGCATCAGCCCCAGCATTTT,CASSERSGRLHQPQHF
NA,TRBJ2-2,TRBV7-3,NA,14,TGTGCCAGCAGCCCACTATGGGGCAGCGGGGAGCTGTTTTTT,CASSPLWGSGELFF
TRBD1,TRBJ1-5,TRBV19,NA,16,TGTGCCAGTAGCCAGTCCCGGGACAGGGACCGTCAGCCCCAGCATTTT,CASSQSRDRDRQPQHF
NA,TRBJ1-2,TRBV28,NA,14,TGTGCCAGCAGTTTAACAGGGACGTTCCTTGGCTACACCTTC,CASSLTGTFLGYTF
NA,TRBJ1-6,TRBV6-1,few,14,TGTGCCAGCAGTGAAGGTTTTCCGAATTCACCCCTCCACTTT,CASSEGFPNSPLHF
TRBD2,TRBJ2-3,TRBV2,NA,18,TGTGCCAGCGCACTACCTCCGTTGTGGGAGGGCCAGGCAGATACGCAGTATTTT,CASALPPLWEGQADTQYF
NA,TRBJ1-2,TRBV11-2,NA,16,TGTGCCAGCAGTTTTACCGGGACTGGGGGCTACTATGGCTACACCTTC,CASSFTGTGGYYGYTF
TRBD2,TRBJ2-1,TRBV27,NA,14,TGTGCCAGCAAACGGGGAGGGCCGAGGAATGAGCAGTTCTTC,CASKRGGPRNEQFF
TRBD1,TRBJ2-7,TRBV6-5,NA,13,TGTGCCAGCAGAATCGGACAGGCCTACGAGCAGTACTTC,CASRIGQAYEQYF
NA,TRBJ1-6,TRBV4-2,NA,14,TGTGCCAGCAGCCAAGGGTCGGATAATTCACCCCTCCACTTT,CASSQGSDNSPLHF
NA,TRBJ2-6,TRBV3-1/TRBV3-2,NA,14,TGTGCCAGCAGCCAGGCAGCTGGGGCCAACGTCCTGACTTTC,CASSQAAGANVLTF
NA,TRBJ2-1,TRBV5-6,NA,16,TGTGCCAGCAGCATTTACAACCGTGCGAGAATCAATGAGCAGTTCTTC,CASSIYNRARINEQFF
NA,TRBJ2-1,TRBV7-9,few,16,TGTGCCAGCAGCCTACCGGACTACTCCAGGGGCAATGAGCAGTTCTTC,CASSLPDYSRGNEQFF
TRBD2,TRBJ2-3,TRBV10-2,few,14,TGCGCCAGCGGCCCGACGGGAGGGAGAGATACGCAGTATTTT,CASGPTGGRDTQYF
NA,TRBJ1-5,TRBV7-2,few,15,TGTGCCAGCAGCTTAGCGCCCGGACTCAATCAGCCCCAGCATTTT,CASSLAPGLNQPQHF
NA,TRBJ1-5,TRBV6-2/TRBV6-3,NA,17,TGTGCCAGCAGCCCCCCAGATAGGGGAGAAGGCAATCAGCCCCAGCATTTT,CASSPPDRGEGNQPQHF
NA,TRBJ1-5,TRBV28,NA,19,TGTGCCAGCAGTCCACACACTCAAGGGTCCTGGGGTGGCAATCAGCCCCAGCATTTT,CASSPHTQGSWGGNQPQHF
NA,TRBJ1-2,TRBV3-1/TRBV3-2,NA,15,TGTGCCAGCAGCCAATATTCAACAGCTAACTATGGCTACACCTTC,CASSQYSTANYGYTF
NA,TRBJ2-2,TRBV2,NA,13,TGTGCCAGCATCTTTGGGGTCACCGGGGAGCTGTTTTTT,CASIFGVTGELFF
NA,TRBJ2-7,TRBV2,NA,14,TGTGCCAGCAGTGTCTCGGACCGAGCCTACGAGCAGTACTTC,CASSVSDRAYEQYF
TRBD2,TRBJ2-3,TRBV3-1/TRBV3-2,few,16,TGTGCCAGCAGCCAAGTAGCGGGCTCTAGCACAGATACGCAGTATTTT,CASSQVAGSSTDTQYF
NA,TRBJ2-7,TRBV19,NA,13,TGTGCCAGTACGACAGTACCCCCCTACGAGCAGTACTTC,CASTTVPPYEQYF
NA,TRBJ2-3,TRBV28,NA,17,TGTGCCAGCAGCGCCCCTAACCAACACCTTGGGACAGATACGCAGTATTTT,CASSAPNQHLGTDTQYF
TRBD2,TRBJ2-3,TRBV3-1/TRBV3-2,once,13,TGTGCCAGCAGCTATCGGACTAGCGGGACGCAGTATTTT,CASSYRTSGTQYF
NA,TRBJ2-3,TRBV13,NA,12,TGTGCCAGCAGCTTAGTAGGAGATACGCAGTATTTT,CASSLVGDTQYF
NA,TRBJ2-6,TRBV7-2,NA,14,TGTGCCAGCAGCTTAGGCTCTGGGGCCAACGTCCTGACTTTC,CASSLGSGANVLTF
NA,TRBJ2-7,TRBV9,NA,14,TGTGCCAGCAGCGTAGATAAGGGGGCCTACGAGCAGTACTTC,CASSVDKGAYEQYF
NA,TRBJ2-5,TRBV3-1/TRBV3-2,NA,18,TGTGCCAGCAGCCAAAAGAGGCTAAACCAAGGTCGAGGGGAGACCCAGTACTTC,CASSQKRLNQGRGETQYF
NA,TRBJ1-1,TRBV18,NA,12,TGTGCCAGCTCACCTGAGGGGATTGGAGCTTTCTTT,CASSPEGIGAFF
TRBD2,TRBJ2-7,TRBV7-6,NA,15,TGTGCCAGCAGCTTAGTAGCGGGAGGGACCTACGAGCAGTACTTC,CASSLVAGGTYEQYF
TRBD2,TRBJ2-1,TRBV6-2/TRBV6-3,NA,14,TGTGCCAGCAGTAGCGGGAGCTCCTACAATGAGCAGTTCTTC,CASSSGSSYNEQFF
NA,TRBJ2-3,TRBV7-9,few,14,TGTGCCAGCAGCGTACAGGGTTACACAGATACGCAGTATTTT,CASSVQGYTDTQYF
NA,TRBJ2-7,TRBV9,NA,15,TGTGCCAGCAGCCCCTCCGGGACGGCGAGGGTGGAGCAGTACTTC,CASSPSGTARVEQYF
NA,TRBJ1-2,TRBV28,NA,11,TGTGCCAGCAGTTCTGTCTATGGCTACACCTTC,CASSSVYGYTF
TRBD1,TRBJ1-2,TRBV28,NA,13,TGTGCCAGCAGTTTTGCCAGGGGGTATGGCTACACCTTC,CASSFARGYGYTF
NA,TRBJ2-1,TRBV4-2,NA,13,TGTGCCAGCCACCTAGAAATTCGTGATGAGCAGTTCTTC,CASHLEIRDEQFF
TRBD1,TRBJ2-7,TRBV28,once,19,TGTGCCAGCAGTTTATCCGGGACAGTTTATTCGGATGTCCAGTACGAGCAGTACTTC,CASSLSGTVYSDVQYEQYF
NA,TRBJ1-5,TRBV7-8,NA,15,TGTGCCAGCAGCTTATCGGGTCAGGTTGCTCAGCCCCAGCATTTT,CASSLSGQVAQPQHF
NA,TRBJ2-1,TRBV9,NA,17,TGTGCCAGCAGCGTAGCTGGGGCGGGGCGCTCCTACAATGAGCAGTTCTTC,CASSVAGAGRSYNEQFF